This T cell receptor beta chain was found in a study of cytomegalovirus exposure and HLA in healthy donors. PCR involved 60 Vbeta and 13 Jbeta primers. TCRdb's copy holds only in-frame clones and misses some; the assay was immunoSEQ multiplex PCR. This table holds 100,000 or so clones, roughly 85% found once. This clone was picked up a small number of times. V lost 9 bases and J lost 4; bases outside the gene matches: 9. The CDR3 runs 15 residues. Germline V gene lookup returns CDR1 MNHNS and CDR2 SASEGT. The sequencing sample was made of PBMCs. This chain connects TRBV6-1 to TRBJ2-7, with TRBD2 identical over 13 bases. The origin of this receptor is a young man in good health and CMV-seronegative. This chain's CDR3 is CASQLLAGGQYEQYF. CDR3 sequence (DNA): TGTGCCAGTCAACTACTAGCGGGAGGGCAGTACGAGCAGTACTTC.